Described below is a single T cell receptor (beta chain) sequence and its context. The record originates from a study of shared clonotypes between healthy human individuals. Investigators divided CD4+ cells into CD45RA+ naive and CD45RA-negative memory subsets. Germline lookup yields CDR1 SGHTA and CDR2 FQGNSA. This CDR3 has 16 residues. The data were produced by immunoSEQ multiplex PCR, yet TCRdb's version contains in-frame clones alone and is incomplete. The table records about 990,000 clones, 75% to 80% of them present only once. The sequence derives from a man aged 18 to 30 in good health. Some clones in this sample may be carry-over from other donors' samples. The sequencing input was memory CD4+ T cells from PBMCs. Subset noted: CD45RA-negative fraction. The V and J genes are TRBV7-2 and TRBJ2-5, with D possibly TRBD2 on 7 matching bases. The J call may be faulty, since TRBJ2-7 better matches the DNA end. CDR3 bases: TGTGCCAGCAGCCCAAGGGGGGGGACCCAATCCTACGAGCAGTACTTC. Its protein is CASSPRGGTQSYEQYF.